This TCR beta chain was recorded in a study of shared clonotypes between healthy human individuals. Data came from immunoSEQ multiplex PCR; TCRdb stores just in-frame clones and leaves some out. Here the sample spans over 850,000 clones, about 84% being singletons. This clone has just a few counts. This CDR3 comprises 16 residues. The germline V gene encodes CDR1 SGHVS and CDR2 FQNEAQ. V lost 1 base to trimming and J lost 5 bases; unmatched junction nucleotides: 8. The rearrangement joins TRBV7-8 to TRBJ1-5; 7 bases are a match to TRBD1. The TCR comes from a man in his late teens or twenties in good health. Some clones in this sample may be carry-over from other donors' samples. Sequencing input: memory CD4+ T cells from PBMCs. Subset indicated: CD45RA-negative fraction. In DNA form, the CDR3 reads TGTGCCAGCAGCTTAGACCCGGGACAGAAACATCAGCCCCAGCATTTT. Protein sequence: CASSLDPGQKHQPQHF.